The following is a T cell receptor (beta chain) sequence with its context. Its antigen is currently unknown. Germline CDR1 is DFQATT and CDR2 is SNEGSKA (reference sequence). The CDR3 contains 15 residues. The junction had 17 bases not matched to a gene; V was cut back by 5 bases and J by 9 bases. This specimen comes from a study of T cell repertoires in cytomegalovirus infection. Study-wide background: Use of recently identified HLA-C-restricted and well-studied HLA-B-restricted CMV epitopes was part of the study. CMV infection together with matching HLA type was indicated by public TCR beta signatures. Study findings and constraints: Summed frequency of public TCR beta families distinguished CMV carriers with the relevant HLA. HLA-C-restricted CMV clonotypes gave the most frequent clonotype in two of eight donors.

TCRdb fed the reads into MiXCR, producing one record per CDR3 protein. Of hundreds of thousands of distinct CDR3 sequences in the sample, around a third were seen once. This chain links TRBV20-1 with TRBJ2-5; 8 bases line up with TRBD2. The sample here was cultured PBMCs, taken from culture after CMV antigen stimulation. This TCR was sampled from a human donor in good health (CMV status not recorded). Some clones in this sample may be carry-over from other donors' samples. CDR3 coding DNA: TGCAGTGCTTTAAACCCCCGGGGGGGGGCAATGGCCCAGTACTTC. Residues: CSALNPRGGAMAQYF.